Listed below are T cell receptor beta chains from one sample, sequenced in a study of cytomegalovirus exposure and HLA in healthy donors. Produced via immunoSEQ multiplex PCR; TCRdb's table is partial and in-frame only. The sample consists of hundreds of thousands of clones, about three quarters of them appearing once. The sequenced sample was PBMCs. These receptor sequences come from a male donor in good health and CMV-seronegative. CDR3s include the opening cysteine and the closing phenylalanine or tryptophan. The D gene is left open where the match is weak. Clone sizes are given selectively: once, few, many, or a class where the clone is expanded.

j_call clone_size v_call d_call cdr3_nt cdr3_aa
TRBJ2-1 . TRBV5-4 . TGTGCCAGCAGCCTCCCAGGGCCCAATGAACAGTTCTTC CASSLPGPNEQFF
TRBJ1-5 . TRBV6-5 . TGTGCCAGCAGCCTCCGAGGCAATCAGCCCCAGCATTTT CASSLRGNQPQHF
TRBJ1-2 . TRBV9 . TGTGCCAGCAGCCGAGAGGGCTACACCTTC CASSREGYTF
TRBJ2-2 . TRBV5-1 . TGCGCCAGCAGCCTGGGTACAGGGTCTGTTTCCCCCACCGGGGAGCTGTTTTTT CASSLGTGSVSPTGELFF
TRBJ2-7 . TRBV19 . TGTGCCAGTAGTCTAGGACGGCGAGGGTACGAGCAGTACTTC CASSLGRRGYEQYF
TRBJ2-7 . TRBV28 TRBD2 TGTGCCAGCAGTCAGACGGGGAGCGGGGGCGAGCAGTACTTC CASSQTGSGGEQYF
TRBJ2-3 . TRBV23-1 . TGCGCCAGCAGTCAACTGACAGCCACAGATACGCAGTATTTT CASSQLTATDTQYF
TRBJ2-7 few TRBV28 . TGTGCCAGCAGCCTTGGCGGGGTAACCTCCTACGAGCAGTACTTC CASSLGGVTSYEQYF
TRBJ2-2 . TRBV7-9 TRBD2 TGTGCCAGCGCGGGGGCGAACACCGGGGAGCTGTTTTTT CASAGANTGELFF
TRBJ2-7 . TRBV11-2 . TGTGCCAGCAGCTTAAGGCTAGCCTCCTACGAGCAGTACTTC CASSLRLASYEQYF
TRBJ2-1 . TRBV7-9 . TGTGCCAGCAGCTTATCGGGGCGGGGCTACAATGAGCAGTTCTTC CASSLSGRGYNEQFF
TRBJ2-3 . TRBV2 TRBD2 TGTGCCAGCAGTTTAGCGGGGGGCCAAGATACGCAGTATTTT CASSLAGGQDTQYF
TRBJ2-7 . TRBV7-8 . TGTGCCAGCAGCCGGGGGAACGAGCAGTACTTC CASSRGNEQYF
TRBJ2-7 few TRBV2 . TGTGCCAGCAGTGAACAGGGGATGGGCTACGAGCAGTACTTC CASSEQGMGYEQYF
TRBJ2-3 . TRBV28 TRBD1 TGTGCCAGCAGTTTTGGGACAGTCACAGATACGCAGTATTTT CASSFGTVTDTQYF
TRBJ2-3 . TRBV18 . TGTGCCAGCTCACTTCTCACAGATACGCAGTATTTT CASSLLTDTQYF